Following are 27 T cell receptor beta chains from one sample sequenced in a study of T cell responses to AZD1222 COVID-19 vaccine. The assay was immunoSEQ multiplex PCR, and TCRdb's table has in-frame clones only and misses some. In the table there are 130,000 to 150,000 clones, around 90% of which are singletons. This sample comprised peripheral blood, obtained on day 0 of AZD1222 vaccination. Source of these receptors: an adult in good health.

The chain recombines TRBV7-2 with TRBJ2-1; 11 bases map to TRBD1. CDR3 length: 14 amino acids. Looked up from germline, CDR1 is SGHTA and CDR2 is FQGNSA. With 5 bases clipped from V and 9 bases from J, the junction kept 6 bases outside the gene matches. The CDR3 spells CASSGQGALGEQFF. The CDR3 region has the DNA TGTGCCAGCAGCGGACAGGGGGCATTAGGTGAGCAGTTCTTC.

This chain uses TRBV19 with TRBJ2-4, with 8 bases aligning to TRBD1. The J segment lost 6 bases and the V segment lost 6 bases, leaving 16 bases of the junction unmatched. The CDR3 contains 17 residues. The germline V gene encodes CDR1 LNHDA and CDR2 SQIVND (reference sequence). CDR3 in amino acids: CASRRISGQGRRNIQYF. CDR3 DNA sequence: TGTGCCAGTAGGCGAATCTCTGGACAGGGCAGAAGAAACATTCAGTACTTC.

The CDR3 DNA follows: TGTGCCAGCAGTTCGGGACAGCGCCTCTCTGGAAACACCATATATTTT. Its translation is CASSSGQRLSGNTIYF. The chain employs TRBV28 and TRBJ1-3, with 7 positions matching TRBD1. V gave up 4 bases and J gave up 0 bases; unmatched junction bases: 6. The CDR3 covers 16 residues. Germline CDR1 reads MDHEN; CDR2 reads SYDVKM.

This chain connects TRBV20-1 to TRBJ1-4; D gene uncertain. The germline CDR1 and CDR2 sequences are DFQATT and SNEGSKA (reference sequence). The CDR3 consists of 11 residues. DNA for the CDR3: TGCTGTGTCACAACTAATGAAAAACTGTTTTTT. Translated: CCVTTNEKLFF.

The chain has TRBV27 and TRBJ2-3, with D uncertain. This CDR3 region has 14 residues. Trimming left V 5 bases short and J 0 bases short, with 9 bases between. The germline V gene encodes CDR1 MNHEY and CDR2 SMNVEV (reference sequence). The CDR3 nucleotides read TGTGCCAGCAGTCCAGGTGTTAGCACAGATACGCAGTATTTT. Its protein is CASSPGVSTDTQYF.

The chain employs TRBV11-2 and TRBJ1-1; a weak D match, TRBD1 (5 bases). CDR3 length: 14 amino acids. Germline V gene data show CDR1 as SGHAT and CDR2 as FQNNGV. The V end lost 2 bases, the J end lost 5 bases, and 12 bases lay between the germline ends. The CDR3 is CASSLTRARTEAFF. The CDR3 DNA is TGTGCCAGCAGCTTAACCAGGGCAAGAACTGAAGCTTTCTTT. Based on the CDR3 plus reference TRBV11-2 and TRBJ1-1, the full variable domain is EAGVAQSPRYKIIEKRQSVAFWCNPISGHATLYWYQQILGQGPKLLIQFQNNGVVDDSQLPKDRFSAERLKGVDSTLKIQPAKLEDSAVYLCASSLTRARTEAFFGQGTRLTVV.

The chain carries TRBV19 and TRBJ2-2, with 10 nucleotides matching TRBD1. V gave up 6 bases and J gave up 6 bases; unmatched junction bases: 13. The CDR3 runs to 17 residues. Germline V gives CDR1 LNHDA, CDR2 SQIVND (reference sequence). The CDR3 spells CASSSTGGSIIAGELFF. CDR3 DNA: TGTGCCAGTAGCTCGACAGGGGGCTCAATTATAGCCGGGGAGCTGTTTTTT. Drawing the rest from reference TRBV19 and TRBJ2-2, the complete variable domain is DGGITQSPKYLFRKEGQNVTLSCEQNLNHDAMYWYRQDPGQGLRLIYYSQIVNDFQKGDIAEGYSVSREKKESFPLTVTSAQKNPTAFYLCASSSTGGSIIAGELFFGEGSRLTVL.

This rearrangement joins TRBV6-1 to TRBJ1-5; D gene unclear. CDR1 is MNHNS and CDR2 is SASEGT in the germline V gene. The length of the CDR3 is 11 residues. V shed 3 bases and J shed 5 bases, with 2 bases lying between them. CDR3 nucleotides: TGTGCCAGCAGTGATTATCAGCCCCAGCATTTT. It codes for CASSDYQPQHF.

The chain recombines TRBV5-1 with TRBJ1-1; D gene uncertain. The CDR3 sequence is 13 residues long. Trimming shortened V by 0 bases and J by 10 bases, and 13 bases separated the two germline ends. The germline gives CDR1 SGHRS, CDR2 YFSETQ. The CDR3 loop reads CASSLEGSLTAFF. DNA for the CDR3: TGCGCCAGCAGCTTGGAGGGCTCCTTAACAGCTTTCTTT.

The chain has TRBV7-9 and TRBJ2-1; weak D call: TRBD2 (7 bases). Germline values: CDR1 SEHNR, CDR2 FQNEAQ (reference sequence). With 5 bases removed from V and 0 bases from J, the gap between germline ends came to 14 bases. This CDR3 has 16 amino acids. DNA for the CDR3: TGTGCCAGCAGCCGTAAGCGGGACACCTCCTACAATGAGCAGTTCTTC. Translation gives CASSRKRDTSYNEQFF.

As concerns this clone: One end of the junction is discordant with germline, which a read error may explain. The rearrangement uses TRBV7-9 and TRBJ2-7, with D perhaps given as TRBD1 or TRBD2 (5 bases each). Germline V gene lookup returns CDR1 SEHNR and CDR2 FQNEAQ (reference sequence). The CDR3 contains 12 residues. CDR3 protein: CASSLTGHSRDF. CDR3 DNA sequence: TGTGCCAGCAGCTTAACGGGGCACAGCAGGGACTTC. The full variable domain, with the rest looked up from reference TRBV7-9 and TRBJ2-7, is DTGVSQNPRHKITKRGQNVTFRCDPISEHNRLYWYRQTLGQGPEFLTYFQNEAQLEKSRLLSDRFSAERPKGSFSTLEIQRTEQGDSAMYLCASSLTGHSRDFGPGTRLTVT.

V is TRBV27 and J is TRBJ1-2; possibly TRBD1 for D (5 bases). The CDR3 is 13 amino acids. Per the germline V gene, CDR1 is MNHEY and CDR2 is SMNVEV (reference sequence). V was cut by 8 bases and J by 6 bases, with 16 bases left in between. The CDR3 region is CASSTGDLDGYTF. The CDR3 nucleotides read TGTGCCAGCTCGACGGGGGATTTGGATGGCTACACCTTC.

The chain combines TRBV11-2 with TRBJ1-4, with D possibly being TRBD1 (5 bases). CDR3 length equals 15 residues. V was cut by 1 base and J by 5 bases, with 11 bases left in between. The germline CDR1 and CDR2 sequences are SGHAT and FQNNGV. The CDR3 region is CASSLGAGRNEKLFF. In DNA, the CDR3 is TGTGCCAGCAGCTTAGGTGCAGGGCGGAATGAAAAACTGTTTTTT.

This clone was detected only once. V gene TRBV27 combines with J gene TRBJ2-2; possible D gene TRBD1, 6 bases. Germline V gives CDR1 MNHEY, CDR2 SMNVEV (reference sequence). This CDR3 is built from 17 residues. V lost 8 bases to trimming and J lost 6 bases, with 25 bases between them. The CDR3 DNA follows: TGTGCCAGCGGCCTGGCCTTCCACAGGGAGAATTCCGGGGAGCTGTTTTTT. It specifies CASGLAFHRENSGELFF.

This chain uses TRBV19 with TRBJ1-5, with 7 bases fitting TRBD1. There are 15 residues in the CDR3. Looked up from germline, CDR1 is LNHDA and CDR2 is SQIVND (reference sequence). Trimming took 7 bases from V and 2 from J; bases not matched to a gene: 8. CDR3 in DNA: TGTGCCAGTACACAGGGGACGGCGGGCAATCAGCCCCAGCATTTT. Encoded protein: CASTQGTAGNQPQHF. Combining the CDR3 with reference TRBV19 and TRBJ1-5 gives the whole variable domain DGGITQSPKYLFRKEGQNVTLSCEQNLNHDAMYWYRQDPGQGLRLIYYSQIVNDFQKGDIAEGYSVSREKKESFPLTVTSAQKNPTAFYLCASTQGTAGNQPQHFGDGTRLSIL.

The chain links TRBV18 to TRBJ1-1; TRBD1 aligns across 9 bases. This CDR3 spans 14 amino acids. Germline V CDR1 and CDR2: KGHSH, LQKENI. V gave up 3 bases and J gave up 6 bases; unmatched junction bases: 5. CDR3 nucleotide sequence: TGTGCCAGCTCACCGGGACAGGGTTTTCCTGAAGCTTTCTTT. Its protein product is CASSPGQGFPEAFF.

The chain carries TRBV18 and TRBJ2-7; 10 bases agree with TRBD2. Germline V gene data show CDR1 as KGHSH and CDR2 as LQKENI. This CDR3 region has 16 residues. The V segment lost 2 bases and the J segment 4 bases; nucleotides outside the gene matches: 8. The CDR3 DNA follows: TGTGCCAGCTCACCAGGTCAAAGCGGGAGGGTTTACGAGCAGTACTTC. This gives the protein CASSPGQSGRVYEQYF.

Worth noting for this clone: Additional DNA sequences in this sample encode the identical CDR3. The genes are TRBV7-9 and TRBJ1-5; 7 bases line up with TRBD1. Losses at the gene ends were 0 bases for V and 5 bases for J; bases not matched to a gene: 1. Germline V gene sequence: CDR1 SEHNR, CDR2 FQNEAQ (reference sequence). The CDR3 consists of 14 residues. CDR3 DNA sequence: TGTGCCAGCAGCTTAGCAGGGGGCGATCAGCCCCAGCATTTT. Its protein is CASSLAGGDQPQHF.

The V and J genes are TRBV6-6 and TRBJ1-2; D is unresolved. Germline lookup yields CDR1 MNHNY and CDR2 SVGAGI (reference sequence). The CDR3 runs 14 residues. Trimming removed 0 bases from V and 4 bases from J, with 9 bases in between. CDR3 bases: TGTGCCAGCAGTTACTCGACCGTCTCCTATGGCTACACCTTC. Translated: CASSYSTVSYGYTF.

The chain carries TRBV29-1 and TRBJ1-5; D possibly corresponds to TRBD1 (5 bases). The V and J ends lost 4 bases and 5 bases respectively, with 15 bases between them. The CDR3 contains 14 residues. Germline lookup yields CDR1 SQVTM and CDR2 ANQGSEA. The CDR3 protein is CSVGSGNSHQPQHF. CDR3 in DNA: TGCAGCGTTGGTTCAGGGAATTCCCATCAGCCCCAGCATTTT.

A single count supports this clone. CDR3 protein: CASSLQGQGDTQYF. The CDR3 DNA sequence: TGCGCCAGCAGCCTCCAAGGACAGGGGGATACGCAGTATTTT. J is TRBJ2-3 and V is TRBV5-1, with 9 bases fitting TRBD1. Germline loops: CDR1 SGHRS, CDR2 YFSETQ. The junction had 6 bases not matched to a gene; V was cut back by 4 bases and J by 6 bases. The CDR3 has 14 amino acids.

Only one count was recorded for this clone. CDR3 sequence: CATSTPGAGATQETQYF. CDR3 coding DNA: TGTGCCACCAGCACACCTGGTGCAGGGGCAACCCAAGAGACCCAGTACTTC. The chain employs TRBV15 and TRBJ2-5, with TRBD1 as a possible D gene (6 bases). Deletions cut 4 bases from V and 1 base from J, with 19 bases between. Germline values: CDR1 LNHNV, CDR2 YYDKDF (reference sequence). This CDR3 contains 17 residues.

The rearrangement links TRBV5-6 to TRBJ2-5, with D uncertain. CDR3 length: 14 amino acids. Trimming took 2 bases from V and 5 from J, leaving 13 bases between them. The germline V gene encodes CDR1 SGHDT and CDR2 YYEEEE. In nucleotides, the CDR3 is TGTGCCAGCAGCTTAGTGCACAGTACTGAGACCCAGTACTTC. Its protein is CASSLVHSTETQYF.

The CDR3 loop reads CPRDSGNTIYF. CDR3 nucleotide sequence: TGCCCCCGGGACAGCGGAAACACCATATATTTT. This chain links TRBV20-1 with TRBJ1-3, with TRBD1 matching over 7 bases. Germline V gives CDR1 DFQATT, CDR2 SNEGSKA (reference sequence). The CDR3 loop spans 11 amino acids.

V and J are TRBV13 and TRBJ2-7, with no clear D. CDR1 and CDR2 (germline): PRHDT, FYEKMQ (reference sequence). The CDR3 contains 13 residues. V lost 4 bases and J 3 bases, leaving 10 bases between the germline ends. Here the CDR3 reads CASSSTTHYEQYF. CDR3 DNA: TGTGCCAGCAGCTCAACCACCCACTACGAGCAGTACTTC. Drawing the rest from reference TRBV13 and TRBJ2-7, the complete variable domain is AAGVIQSPRHLIKEKRETATLKCYPIPRHDTVYWYQQGPGQDPQFLISFYEKMQSDKGSIPDRFSAQQFSDYHSELNMSSLELGDSALYFCASSSTTHYEQYFGPGTRLTVT.

The chain combines TRBV6-1 with TRBJ1-2, with D hard to call. CDR1 and CDR2 (germline): MNHNS, SASEGT. This CDR3 comprises 13 residues. V was clipped by 1 base and J by 3 bases, with 6 bases between them. The CDR3, as DNA: TGTGCCAGCAGTGAAGGCAGCCACTATGGCTACACCTTC. Amino acids: CASSEGSHYGYTF.

The chain has TRBV28 and TRBJ2-5, with D perhaps matching TRBD1 (6 bases). The length of the CDR3 is 11 residues. Trimming removed 6 bases at V and 9 bases at J, with 11 bases between. CDR1 and CDR2 (germline): MDHEN, SYDVKM. The CDR3, as DNA: TGTGCCAGCAGGACAGGATCATCCCAGTACTTC. As protein: CASRTGSSQYF.